This T cell receptor beta chain originates from a study of T cell changes during pregnancy in multiple sclerosis. Method: immunoSEQ multiplex PCR; TCRdb's copy keeps in-frame clones and lacks some. Seen here are about 32,000 clones, roughly 89% observed once, and the top ten hold about 10%. Germline-derived CDR1 and CDR2 are LNHDA and SQIVND (reference sequence). The CDR3 length is 13 residues. V lost 5 bases to trimming and J lost 3 bases, with 11 bases between them. This sequence originates from a female donor with multiple sclerosis, enrolled in a pregnancy study. J is TRBJ2-7 and V is TRBV19; weak D call: TRBD2 (6 bases). Source: CD8+ T cells from peripheral blood mononuclear cells, taken in the second trimester of pregnancy. CDR3: CASSAGLVYEQYF. The CDR3 DNA reads as TGTGCCAGTAGTGCGGGACTCGTCTACGAGCAGTACTTC.